These 4 T cell receptor beta chains were sequenced from one sample in a study of human T cells and chemical hapten exposure. TCRdb redid the calling of the RACE reads with MiXCR, one entry per CDR3 protein. The sample includes tens of thousands of distinct CDR3 sequences, about 11% of them seen just once. Time point reported: pre-sensitization, week 0. Treatment reported: therapeutic diphenylcyclopropenone sensitization with weekly scalp DPC. This specimen consisted of whole blood, obtained in connection with sensitization to the hapten diphenylcyclopropenone (DPC). These TCRs come from a man aged 25 to 40 with alopecia areata. Some clones in this sample may be carry-over from other donors' samples.

V gene TRBV5-6 combines with J gene TRBJ2-1; no clear D. With 0 bases removed from V and 5 bases from J, the gap between germline ends came to 15 bases. Germline loops: CDR1 SGHDT, CDR2 YYEEEE. The CDR3 is made up of 16 amino acids. CDR3 DNA: TGTGCCAGCAGCTTGGAAGTAATCAGTCGACACAATGAGCAGTTCTTC. This encodes CASSLEVISRHNEQFF.

This clonotype occurred a few times. This chain uses TRBV11-2 with TRBJ2-3, with D unresolved. Trimming shortened V by 5 bases and J by 3 bases, and 12 bases separated the two germline ends. Germline V gives CDR1 SGHAT, CDR2 FQNNGV. The CDR3 totals 14 residues. The CDR3: CASSPRRLTDTQYF. The CDR3 coding sequence is TGTGCCAGCAGCCCACGGCGTTTAACAGATACGCAGTATTTT.

This chain's CDR3 is CASSPRTGTNTEAFF. The CDR3 DNA reads as TGTGCCAGCTCACCACGGACAGGGACGAACACTGAAGCTTTCTTT. The J gene is TRBJ1-1, the V gene TRBV18; 8 bases agree with TRBD1. Germline loops: CDR1 KGHSH, CDR2 LQKENI. CDR3 length equals 15 residues. V lost 1 base to trimming and J lost 1 base; unmatched junction nucleotides: 2.

This clonotype was counted a few times. The V call is TRBV6-2 or TRBV6-3, the J call TRBJ2-5, with TRBD2 identical over 7 bases. V dropped 0 bases and J dropped 0; count of bases not matched to a gene: 13. This CDR3 contains 19 residues. Germline CDR1 MNHEY, CDR2 SVGEGT. CDR3 residues: CASSYSLGLLAGDQETQYF. CDR3 nucleotides: TGTGCCAGCAGTTACTCCCTTGGCCTTCTGGCGGGGGACCAAGAGACCCAGTACTTC.